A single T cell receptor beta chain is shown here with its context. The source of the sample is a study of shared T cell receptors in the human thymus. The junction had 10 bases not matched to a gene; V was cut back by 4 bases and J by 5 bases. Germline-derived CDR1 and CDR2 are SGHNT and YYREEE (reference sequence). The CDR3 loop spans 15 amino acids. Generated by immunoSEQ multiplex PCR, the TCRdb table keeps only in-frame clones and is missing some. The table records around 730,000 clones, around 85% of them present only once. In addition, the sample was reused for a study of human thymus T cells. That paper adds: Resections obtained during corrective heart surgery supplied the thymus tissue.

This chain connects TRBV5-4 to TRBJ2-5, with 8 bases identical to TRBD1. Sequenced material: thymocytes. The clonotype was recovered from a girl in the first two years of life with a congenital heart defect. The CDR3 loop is CASSPRTGLWETQYF. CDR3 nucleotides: TGTGCCAGCAGCCCAAGGACAGGGTTGTGGGAGACCCAGTACTTC.